A single sample is the source of the 9 T cell receptor beta chains below, sequenced in a study of identical twins (dated by TCRdb to 2015 to 2016). The library was obtained by 5' RACE. The sequencing machine was an Illumina HiSeq 2000. The public reads were run again by TCRdb, first through fastp at Q25 and then through MiXCR, and only productive beta chains were kept. Under each unique CDR3 protein, matching rows form one entry showing the most common genes and DNA. The sample profile shows hundreds of thousands of distinct CDR3 sequences; 20% to 30% of them were found once. About 2.9% of the sample is in the top ten clones. This sample also appeared in a second study, on T cells expressing NK-cell markers.

The specimen was CD4+ T cells sorted from blood. These receptors all stem from a woman aged 18-35 years in good health.

V is TRBV20-1 and J is TRBJ2-5; D is perhaps TRBD1 (6 bases). The V and J ends lost 5 bases and 2 bases respectively, with 12 bases between them. Per the germline V gene, CDR1 is DFQATT and CDR2 is SNEGSKA (reference sequence). The CDR3 runs to 13 residues. CDR3 loop: CSAVMDRQETQYF. The CDR3 region has the DNA TGCAGTGCTGTAATGGACAGACAAGAGACCCAGTACTTC.

This clonotype was observed a handful of times. The chain uses TRBV12-3 or TRBV12-4 and TRBJ1-1, with 8 bases identical to TRBD1. The CDR3 runs 15 residues. Unmatched junction bases numbered 9, after V lost 5 bases and J lost 4 bases. Written as DNA, the CDR3 is TGTGCCAGCAGTCTTCACAACAGGGGGGGCACTGAAGCTTTCTTT. Translation gives CASSLHNRGGTEAFF.

CDR3 sequence reads: CASSQGTGGFNSPLHF. The CDR3 DNA reads as TGCGCCAGCAGCCAGGGGACAGGGGGCTTTAATTCACCCCTCCACTTT. V and J are TRBV4-3 and TRBJ1-6, with 12 bases aligning to TRBD1. Germline V gene sequence: CDR1 LGHNA, CDR2 YSLEER. V was pared by 3 bases and J by 6 bases, with 3 bases of the junction left unmatched. This CDR3 is built from 16 residues.

The V gene is TRBV27, the J gene TRBJ2-3; D is unresolved. Trimming removed 3 bases at V and 6 bases at J, with 10 bases between. CDR1 is MNHEY, CDR2 SMNVEV, per germline (reference sequence). CDR3 length: 13 residues. The CDR3, as DNA: TGTGCCAGCAGTTTCCAGATTCGCGATACGCAGTATTTT. This codes for CASSFQIRDTQYF.

Comment on this clonotype: Relative to the germline gene, one junction end is altered; a read error may explain this. The chain combines TRBV7-2 with TRBJ2-7, with 9 bases lining up with TRBD2. There are 14 residues in the CDR3. Per the germline V gene, CDR1 is SGHTA and CDR2 is FQGNSA. The chain's CDR3 is CASSLASGIVEQYF. The CDR3 DNA follows: TGTGCCAGCAGCCTAGCTAGCGGGATTGTGGAGCAGTACTTC.

V and J are TRBV5-5 and TRBJ2-3; 7 bases are a match to TRBD1. The CDR3 extends over 12 amino acids. V trimming: 7 bases; J trimming: 3 bases; junction bases outside the gene matches: 2. Per germline, CDR1 SGHKS and CDR2 YYEKEE (reference sequence). This chain's CDR3 is CASGQETDTQYF. Written as DNA, the CDR3 is TGTGCCAGCGGACAGGAAACAGATACGCAGTATTTT.

The chain carries TRBV14 and TRBJ1-1; D is possibly TRBD1 (6 bases). Trimming stripped 4 bases from V and 7 bases from J, with 16 bases between. Germline CDR1 SGHDN, CDR2 FVKESK. This CDR3 has 14 residues. The CDR3 loop reads CASSPLWGRGEAFF. CDR3 nucleotides: TGTGCCAGCAGCCCGCTGTGGGGGCGGGGTGAAGCTTTCTTT.

The gene calls are TRBV6-5 and TRBJ2-1; D gene unclear. CDR1 and CDR2 from the germline V gene are MNHEY and SVGAGI. The V end lost 4 bases, the J end lost 0 bases, and 10 bases lay between the germline ends. The CDR3 contains 15 residues. CDR3 in DNA: TGTGCCAGCAGTTCCGTCTTAAGCTCCTACAATGAGCAGTTCTTC. Encoded protein: CASSSVLSSYNEQFF.

This clonotype was counted a few times. The chain carries TRBV7-9 and TRBJ2-1; 8 positions agree with TRBD2. CDR1 SEHNR and CDR2 FQNEAQ come from the germline V gene (reference sequence). The CDR3 has 14 amino acids. The V segment lost 5 bases and the J segment 4 bases; nucleotides outside the gene matches: 4. CDR3 in amino acids: CASSAGGPYNEQFF. CDR3 sequence (DNA): TGTGCCAGCAGCGCGGGGGGCCCGTACAATGAGCAGTTCTTC.